This T cell receptor beta chain was identified in a study of blood T cell repertoires in COVID-19. The CDR3 extends over 15 amino acids. With 3 bases clipped from V and 5 bases from J, the junction kept 4 bases outside the gene matches. Germline CDR1 is SGHTA and CDR2 is FQGTGA. Per the study methods: It was from reference gene primer amplification that nucleated cell counts were estimated. Profiled with immunoSEQ multiplex PCR; TCRdb holds only in-frame clones, not every one. V and J calls and clone size are given by that table; D and trimming were obtained from the DNA. The sample consists of hundreds of thousands of clones, 88% of them appearing once.

The sequence was obtained from a woman aged 45 to 65 who had recovered from COVID-19. Sequencing was performed on PBMCs or T cells enriched from blood (not recorded which). This sequence joins TRBV7-3 and TRBJ1-6; 7 positions agree with TRBD1. The CDR3 DNA reads as TGTGCCAGCAGCTTCGGGGACAGAGATAATTCACCCCTCCACTTT. Residues: CASSFGDRDNSPLHF.